Listed below are T cell receptor beta chains from one sample, sequenced in a study of blood T cell repertoires in COVID-19. Assay: immunoSEQ multiplex PCR; the TCRdb copy retains only in-frame clones and omits some. The repertoire has about 190,000 clones, approximately 79% of them found once; the top ten carry roughly 12%. Sequencing used peripheral blood. The receptor source for this set is a woman between 45 and 65 years old with acute or convalescent COVID-19. Each CDR3 is given with its conserved first and last residue. Each record gives: J gene, V gene, clone size, D gene, CDR3 DNA, CDR3 protein. D genes are given only for firm matches. Size is omitted from some rows. Given values are once, few, many or a class for expanded clones.

>TRBJ2-7|TRBV28|-|TRBD2
TGTGCCAGCAGTTTAATAAATAGCGGGAGGCCCTACGAGCAGTACTTC
CASSLINSGRPYEQYF
>TRBJ1-6|TRBV4-1|-|-
TGCGCCAGCAGCCTTTTTCCTAAAAAGAGCTCCTATAATTCACCCCTCCACTTT
CASSLFPKKSSYNSPLHF
>TRBJ1-6|TRBV9|many|TRBD1
TGTGCCAGCGGCGACAGGGAGGGATCACCCCTCCACTTT
CASGDREGSPLHF
>TRBJ1-4|TRBV2|-|-
TGTGCCAGCAGTATCCCGGACACCTCCTATGAAAAACTGTTTTTT
CASSIPDTSYEKLFF
>TRBJ2-3|TRBV6-5|-|-
TGTGCCAGCATCTCCATAGCTGAAGATACGCAGTATTTT
CASISIAEDTQYF
>TRBJ2-7|TRBV15|-|TRBD2
TGTGCCACCAGCAAGTGGGGGGGATCCTACGAGCAGTACTTC
CATSKWGGSYEQYF
>TRBJ2-2|TRBV28|-|-
TGTGCCAGCAGCAGACAGGTGACGGGGGAGCTGTTTTTT
CASSRQVTGELFF
>TRBJ1-1|TRBV7-9|-|-
TGTGCCAGCAGCTTTCGCACCGGGACACCGAACACTGAAGCTTTCTTT
CASSFRTGTPNTEAFF
>TRBJ1-2|TRBV29-1|-|TRBD1
TGCAGCGTTCGACAGGGGGCTAGCTATGGCTACACCTTC
CSVRQGASYGYTF
>TRBJ1-5|TRBV24-1|-|TRBD1
TGTGCCACCAGTGACAGGGGGACTGATCGGCCCCAGCATTTT
CATSDRGTDRPQHF
>TRBJ1-1|TRBV18|few|-
TGTGCCAGCTCACCTTTTGCAATGGGAGGGAACACTGAAGCTTTCTTT
CASSPFAMGGNTEAFF
>TRBJ2-3|TRBV5-1|-|TRBD2
TGCGCCAGCAGCGCCCGGACTAGCGGGGGGGCAGATACGCAGTATTTT
CASSARTSGGADTQYF
>TRBJ1-2|TRBV5-4|-|-
TGTGCCAGCAGCTCAAATTGGGCCCCAGGCTACACCTTC
CASSSNWAPGYTF
>TRBJ2-3|TRBV19|once|TRBD2
TGTGCCAGTAAGAAACGGGGGGACACAGATACGCAGTATTTT
CASKKRGDTDTQYF
>TRBJ1-5|TRBV19|-|TRBD1
TGTGCCAGTAGTATGGGACAGGGAGGGTATCAGCCCCAGCATTTT
CASSMGQGGYQPQHF
>TRBJ2-3|TRBV9|-|TRBD1
TGTGCCAGCAGCGCCTTGGGACAGGGGGAGGTAGATACGCAGTATTTT
CASSALGQGEVDTQYF
>TRBJ1-1|TRBV2|few|TRBD1
TGTGCCAGCAGTGTCCCACAGGGGCCGGCCACCCAGTCGAACACTGAAGCTTTCTTT
CASSVPQGPATQSNTEAFF
>TRBJ2-1|TRBV5-4|-|-
TGTGCCAGCAGCTCTCGGAGGACGAGCTCCTACAATGAGCAGTTCTTC
CASSSRRTSSYNEQFF
>TRBJ2-1|TRBV28|-|-
TGTGCCAGCAGTTTAGCGACGGCTGGGGGGTACAATGAGCAGTTCTTC
CASSLATAGGYNEQFF
>TRBJ1-2|TRBV4-2|once|TRBD1
TGTGCCAGCAGCCAAGATCACGACAGGGGACGTGGTGGCTACACCTTC
CASSQDHDRGRGGYTF
>TRBJ1-1|TRBV6-5|-|TRBD1
TGTGCCAGCAGTCTCCAGGGGGACACTGAAGCTTTCTTT
CASSLQGDTEAFF
>TRBJ1-5|TRBV6-5|-|-
TGTGCCAGCAGTTACTCAGGGACATCTCCCCAGCCCCAGCATTTT
CASSYSGTSPQPQHF
>TRBJ1-1|TRBV6-2/TRBV6-3|-|TRBD1
TGTGCCAGCAGTTCCATCGGGACAGGTAACACTGAAGCTTTCTTT
CASSSIGTGNTEAFF
>TRBJ2-1|TRBV29-1|-|-
TGCAGCGTTCTGACAGCTCTTACATACAATGAGCAGTTCTTC
CSVLTALTYNEQFF
>TRBJ2-7|TRBV6-2/TRBV6-3|few|TRBD2
TGTGCCAGCAGTTACTCGCTAGCGGGCTCCTACGAGCAGTACTTC
CASSYSLAGSYEQYF
>TRBJ1-6|TRBV18|-|TRBD1
TGTGCCAGCTCACCTTTCGGACAGGGGAATTCACCCCTCCACTTT
CASSPFGQGNSPLHF
>TRBJ1-4|TRBV5-5|-|-
TGTGCCAGCAGTACAGTAACTAATGAAAAACTGTTTTTT
CASSTVTNEKLFF
>TRBJ1-3|TRBV29-1|few|TRBD1
TGCAGCGCTGTGGACAGGGAAGGTCTGGGAAACACCATATATTTT
CSAVDREGLGNTIYF
>TRBJ2-7|TRBV18|-|TRBD1
TGTGCCAGCTCACCACCGGGGGGACAGGGGGCTTGGGAGCAGTACTTC
CASSPPGGQGAWEQYF
>TRBJ2-7|TRBV30|few|-
TGTGCCTTAACGCCGGGACACCACGAGCAGTACTTC
CALTPGHHEQYF
>TRBJ2-2|TRBV14|-|TRBD1
TGTGCCAGCAGCCTCGTAAGAGGGGGCGCCGGGGAGCTGTTTTTT
CASSLVRGGAGELFF
>TRBJ1-1|TRBV29-1|-|-
TGCACCTGTCGGGTGGCAGTGGAGACTGAAGCTTTCTTT
CTCRVAVETEAFF
>TRBJ1-3|TRBV5-4|-|-
TGTGCCAGCAGCTTTACCCCCAGGGGCTCTGGAAACACCATATATTTT
CASSFTPRGSGNTIYF
>TRBJ1-1|TRBV18|-|TRBD1
TGTGCCAGCTCACCCACAGGGGGCACTGAAGCTTTCTTT
CASSPTGGTEAFF
>TRBJ2-7|TRBV11-3|-|TRBD2
TGTGCCAGCAGCGTGGGACTAGCGGTTCCCTACGAGCAGTACTTC
CASSVGLAVPYEQYF
>TRBJ2-7|TRBV28|few|TRBD1
TGTGCCAGCATCCCCCTCGGACAGGAGTACGAGCAGTACTTC
CASIPLGQEYEQYF
>TRBJ1-3|TRBV5-1|-|-
TGCGCCAGCAGCTTGAACGAGAACACCATATATTTT
CASSLNENTIYF
>TRBJ1-1|TRBV7-2|-|-
TGTGCCAGCAGCCCAGACAGGTTCATGAACACTGAAGCTTTCTTT
CASSPDRFMNTEAFF
>TRBJ2-1|TRBV7-2|few|-
TGTGCCAGCAGCTCCGAAAGAGGGGGGGCGAGCTCCTACAATGAGCAGTTCTTC
CASSSERGGASSYNEQFF
>TRBJ2-3|TRBV25-1|-|TRBD2
TGTGCCAGCAGTGAATGGGTAGCGGGGACAGATACGCAGTATTTT
CASSEWVAGTDTQYF
>TRBJ2-3|TRBV7-6|-|TRBD2
TGTGCCAGCAGCTTAGGGGGACTAAAATCCGAGGCAGATACGCAGTATTTT
CASSLGGLKSEADTQYF
>TRBJ2-3|TRBV12-5|few|TRBD2
TGTGCTAGTGGTCCCCGGCTAGCGGGGGGGAAGGTGGATACGCAGTATTTT
CASGPRLAGGKVDTQYF
>TRBJ2-3|TRBV24-1|-|TRBD1
TGTGCCACCAGGGGGACAGGGGGCATATTGGATACGCAGTATTTT
CATRGTGGILDTQYF
>TRBJ1-4|TRBV7-2|once|TRBD1
TGTGCCAGCAGCGTTCGACAGGGGATAAGGGAAAAACTGTTTTTT
CASSVRQGIREKLFF
>TRBJ2-3|TRBV7-2|-|-
TGTGCCAGCAGCGAGTGGGACTCCTTATCGGATACGCAGTATTTT
CASSEWDSLSDTQYF
>TRBJ2-3|TRBV11-2|-|TRBD1
TGTGCCAGCATGGGGCTAAGCCCGACAGGGGGTACGCAGTATTTT
CASMGLSPTGGTQYF
>TRBJ1-3|TRBV24-1|few|-
TGTGCCACCAGTTCGGGTTCTGGAAACACCATATATTTT
CATSSGSGNTIYF
>TRBJ2-4|TRBV7-9|-|-
TGTGCCAGCAGCTTATCTACCAGGGCGATAGGGGCCAAAAACATTCAGTACTTC
CASSLSTRAIGAKNIQYF
>TRBJ1-1|TRBV30|-|-
TGTGCCTCCTCGGACAGAGACACTGAAGCTTTCTTT
CASSDRDTEAFF
>TRBJ2-3|TRBV6-4|-|-
TGTGCCAGCAGTGCGGGACTGAGCACAGATACGCAGTATTTT
CASSAGLSTDTQYF
>TRBJ2-3|TRBV7-7|-|TRBD2
TGTGCTAGCAGCTTTAGCGGGGGGACGGATACGCAGTATTTT
CASSFSGGTDTQYF
>TRBJ1-1|TRBV6-5|many|-
TGTGCCACCTCGGGGTGGTCCCGTAACACTGAAGCTTTCTTT
CATSGWSRNTEAFF
>TRBJ2-7|TRBV15|-|-
TGTGCCACCAGCAGGGAGGAATCCTACGAGCAGTACTTC
CATSREESYEQYF
>TRBJ1-5|TRBV19|-|-
TGTGCCAGTAGTATAGCCCGTCGACAGCCTCCATTCAATCAGCCCCAGCATTTT
CASSIARRQPPFNQPQHF
>TRBJ1-3|TRBV5-6|-|-
TGTGCCAGCAGCTTGATCGCAGGCCGCTCTGGAAACACCATATATTTT
CASSLIAGRSGNTIYF
>TRBJ2-7|TRBV5-1|-|TRBD1
TGCGCCAGCAGCCTCCGACAGGGGTACGAGCAGTACTTC
CASSLRQGYEQYF
>TRBJ2-5|TRBV7-2|-|TRBD2
TGTGCCAGCAGCTTAGAGGGACTAGCGGGAGAGACCCAGTACTTC
CASSLEGLAGETQYF